This TCR beta chain was captured in a study of OX40 agonist ivuxolimab in advanced cancers. TCRdb keeps only in-frame clones here, not all; method: immunoSEQ multiplex PCR. The repertoire has 77,000 or so clones, approximately 80% of them found once; the top ten carry 0.5% to 0.65%. CDR1 is SGHTA, CDR2 FQGNSA, per germline. V lost 1 base and J 3 bases, leaving 13 bases between the germline ends. This CDR3 region has 15 residues. The rearrangement links TRBV7-2 to TRBJ2-7; a weak D match, TRBD1 (5 bases). The sequencing here drew on CD4+ or CD8+ T cells sorted from blood, taken in a trial of the OX40 agonist ivuxolimab. This clonotype was obtained from an adult with an advanced solid tumor such as melanoma, head and neck, liver or kidney cancer. This chain's CDR3 is CASSLDQGMVYEQYF. For the CDR3, the DNA is TGTGCCAGCAGCTTAGATCAGGGAATGGTCTACGAGCAGTACTTC.